These 20 T cell receptor beta chains were sequenced from one sample in a study of blood T cell repertoires in COVID-19 (dated by TCRdb to between 2020 and 2021). Library creation used the immunoSEQ multiplex PCR assay. TCRdb took over this immuneACCESS table, retaining in-frame rearrangements with V and J assigned. Such tables are incomplete; in checked studies, under half of the missing clones stem from an unresolved V gene, and the remainder is unexplained. This sample gives about 83,000 clones in total; more than 70% of them show up just once. The top ten clonotypes cover 22% of the sample. The sequenced material came from peripheral blood. These receptor sequences come from an elderly woman in a cohort sampled during active or convalescent COVID-19.

This chain uses TRBV4-1 with TRBJ1-2; D is uncertain. Trimming took 0 bases from V and 6 from J, leaving 11 bases between them. The CDR3 totals 14 residues. The germline V gene encodes CDR1 MGHRA and CDR2 YSYEKL. The CDR3 sequence is CASSQEVWENGYTF. CDR3 bases: TGCGCCAGCAGCCAAGAGGTCTGGGAGAATGGCTACACCTTC.

The chain joins TRBV5-4 to TRBJ1-1; TRBD1 might be the D (5 bases). The CDR3 spans 16 residues. V lost 4 bases, J lost 2 bases, and 18 bases lay in between. Germline CDR1 and CDR2: SGHNT and YYREEE (reference sequence). The CDR3 DNA reads as TGTGCCAGCAGCCCGCTCGGGGGGGTTCTAAACACTGAAGCTTTCTTT. This translates into CASSPLGGVLNTEAFF.

The V call is TRBV6-5, the J call TRBJ1-1; 9 positions match TRBD1. Germline trimming cut 3 bases from V and 4 bases from J; bases unmatched to any gene: 9. Germline CDR1 reads MNHEY; CDR2 reads SVGAGI. The CDR3 consists of 16 residues. In DNA, the CDR3 is TGTGCCAGCAGTTATGGGGACAGGGTTGGGGGCACTGAAGCTTTCTTT. Translated, it gives CASSYGDRVGGTEAFF.

The chain uses TRBV5-4 and TRBJ2-7; a weak D match, TRBD2 (6 bases). Per germline, CDR1 SGHNT and CDR2 YYREEE (reference sequence). The CDR3 runs 14 residues. The germline V and J ends were trimmed by 4 bases and 0 bases, with 11 bases remaining between them. CDR3: CASSRDSSSYEQYF. CDR3 DNA sequence: TGTGCCAGCAGCCGGGACTCCAGCTCCTACGAGCAGTACTTC. Using reference TRBV5-4 and TRBJ2-7 for the parts outside the CDR3, the full variable domain is ETGVTQSPTHLIKTRGQQVTLRCSSQSGHNTVSWYQQALGQGPQFIFQYYREEENGRGNFPPRFSGLQFPNYSSELNVNALELDDSALYLCASSRDSSSYEQYFGPGTRLTVT.

The chain has TRBV2 and TRBJ2-2, with TRBD2 identical over 9 bases. Germline trimming cut 8 bases from V and 4 bases from J; bases unmatched to any gene: 8. Germline V lookup: CDR1 SNHLY, CDR2 FYNNEI. The CDR3 has 15 residues. CDR3 nucleotides: TGTGCCAGCCGGCGGGAGGGCCTCGTCACCGGGGAGCTGTTTTTT. Protein sequence: CASRREGLVTGELFF.

The sample holds a few counts of this clone. V gene TRBV28 combines with J gene TRBJ1-5, with TRBD1 as a possible D gene (5 bases). The CDR3 has 15 amino acids. Trimming removed 3 bases at V and 6 bases at J, with 15 bases between. Per germline, CDR1 MDHEN and CDR2 SYDVKM. This CDR3 is CASSFRAGTSQPQHF. The CDR3 DNA reads as TGTGCCAGCAGTTTTCGAGCAGGGACTTCTCAGCCCCAGCATTTT. Looking up the rest from reference TRBV28 and TRBJ1-5 gives the full variable domain: DVKVTQSSRYLVKRTGEKVFLECVQDMDHENMFWYRQDPGLGLRLIYFSYDVKMKEKGDIPEGYSVSREKKERFSLILESASTNQTSMYLCASSFRAGTSQPQHFGDGTRLSIL.

The J gene is TRBJ1-5, the V gene TRBV7-3; 7 bases map to TRBD1. The germline CDR1 and CDR2 sequences are SGHTA and FQGTGA. V lost 4 bases to trimming and J lost 1 base; unmatched junction nucleotides: 4. This CDR3 is 15 amino acids long. This chain's CDR3 is CASSSQGGSNQPQHF. In nucleotides, the CDR3 is TGTGCCAGCAGCTCTCAGGGGGGAAGCAATCAGCCCCAGCATTTT.

The chain couples TRBV5-1 to TRBJ1-1, with D perhaps TRBD1 (5 bases). Germline V gene lookup returns CDR1 SGHRS and CDR2 YFSETQ. The CDR3 is 13 amino acids. Trimming removed 4 bases at V and 1 base at J, with 8 bases between. The CDR3 DNA reads TGCGCCAGCAGCATACAGGAGAACACTGAAGCTTTCTTT. Its translation is CASSIQENTEAFF.

The gene calls are TRBV21-1 and TRBJ1-4; TRBD1 was called by the table and not checked on the DNA. TRBV21-1 is recorded as a pseudogene. The CDR3 loop spans 19 amino acids. CDR3 bases: TGTGCCAGCAGCCCGGGGTCCCGGGACAGGGGGCGGGTTGGGGAAAAACTGTTTTTT. This codes for CASSPGSRDRGRVGEKLFF.

This chain connects TRBV11-3 to TRBJ2-1; 9 bases are a match to TRBD2. CDR1 and CDR2 (germline): SGHNT, YENEEA. The CDR3 has 18 amino acids. The V and J ends lost 5 bases and 5 bases, in that order; junction bases with no gene match: 16. DNA for the CDR3: TGTGCCAGCAGCCGCGTGTTGGGTAGCGGGAGACCCCACAATGAGCAGTTCTTC. It translates to CASSRVLGSGRPHNEQFF.

This chain's CDR3 is CASSPGTSGSGTEQFF. In nucleotides, the CDR3 is TGTGCCAGCAGCCCTGGGACTAGCGGGAGCGGGACTGAGCAGTTCTTC. The chain has TRBV5-4 and TRBJ2-1; TRBD2 matches 14 bases. Germline V CDR1 and CDR2: SGHNT, YYREEE (reference sequence). This CDR3 contains 16 residues. V lost 4 bases, J lost 9 bases, and 9 bases stayed unmatched.

The table lists this clone with a few counts. The chain employs TRBV4-1 and TRBJ2-3, with 9 bases lining up with TRBD2. Trimming took 4 bases from V and 0 from J; bases not matched to a gene: 11. CDR1 and CDR2 (germline): MGHRA, YSYEKL. The CDR3 is 18 residues long. The CDR3 DNA reads as TGCGCCAGCAGCCTCACATGGGGACTAGCAACTAGCACAGATACGCAGTATTTT. Translation gives CASSLTWGLATSTDTQYF.

J is TRBJ1-2 and V is TRBV20-1; maybe TRBD1 (6 bases). This CDR3 comprises 11 residues. In germline, CDR1 is DFQATT, CDR2 SNEGSKA (reference sequence). Between the trimmed V and J ends, which lost 5 bases and 6 bases, there was a span of 10 bases. The DNA of the CDR3 is TGCAGTGCTTGGGGGGGCAATGGCTACACCTTC. Protein: CSAWGGNGYTF.

J is TRBJ1-4 and V is TRBV28, with D unresolved. Germline loops: CDR1 MDHEN, CDR2 SYDVKM. CDR3 length: 19 amino acids. The V end was cut by 5 bases, the J end by 2 bases, with 24 bases between. This chain's CDR3 is CASSSSPGGSTRTNEKLFF. CDR3 DNA sequence: TGTGCCAGCAGTAGTTCCCCGGGTGGAAGCACTCGTACTAATGAAAAACTGTTTTTT.

The genes are TRBV3-1 (or the pseudogene TRBV3-2) and TRBJ2-5; perhaps TRBD2 as D (6 bases). This CDR3 has 14 amino acids. Trimming removed 7 bases from V and 7 bases from J, with 19 bases in between. Germline V CDR1 and CDR2: LGHDT, YNNKEL (reference sequence). The CDR3: CASKRDSVVGTQYF. The CDR3 coding sequence is TGTGCCAGCAAACGGGACTCCGTCGTGGGGACCCAGTACTTC.

The chain carries TRBV2 and TRBJ2-6, with D tentatively TRBD1 (6 bases). Between the trimmed V and J ends, which lost 6 bases and 2 bases, there was a span of 14 bases. The germline V gene has CDR1 SNHLY and CDR2 FYNNEI. The CDR3 length is 16 residues. The CDR3 DNA follows: TGTGCCAGCAGCGGACAGAGAACTGCTGGGGCCAACGTCCTGACTTTC. The encoded protein is CASSGQRTAGANVLTF.

The chain employs TRBV7-2 and TRBJ2-3; 9 bases agree with TRBD2. Looked up from germline, CDR1 is SGHTA and CDR2 is FQGNSA. The length of the CDR3 is 15 residues. Trimming at V came to 4 bases and at J to 0 bases, leaving 2 bases not matched to a gene. CDR3 DNA sequence: TGTGCCAGCAGCTCTAGCGGGGTTAGCACAGATACGCAGTATTTT. It encodes CASSSSGVSTDTQYF. Supplemented by reference TRBV7-2 and TRBJ2-3, the full variable domain reads GAGVSQSPSNKVTEKGKDVELRCDPISGHTALYWYRQSLGQGLEFLIYFQGNSAPDKSGLPSDRFSAERTGGSVSTLTIQRTQQEDSAVYLCASSSSGVSTDTQYFGPGTRLTVL.

Only a few counts were recorded for this clone. V is TRBV3-1 (or the pseudogene TRBV3-2) and J is TRBJ1-3; TRBD1 matches at 7 bases. Germline V gene lookup returns CDR1 LGHDT and CDR2 YNNKEL (reference sequence). V trimming: 3 bases; J trimming: 4 bases; junction bases outside the gene matches: 12. The CDR3 is 17 amino acids. This CDR3 is CASSHRTGGRTGNTIYF. The CDR3 region has the DNA TGTGCCAGCAGCCACCGGACAGGAGGTCGAACAGGAAACACCATATATTTT.

This chain joins TRBV5-6 and TRBJ2-7; 11 nucleotides match TRBD2. J lost 7 bases, V lost 1 base, and 10 bases had no gene match. This CDR3 is 16 amino acids long. CDR1 is SGHDT, CDR2 YYEEEE, per germline. In DNA form, the CDR3 reads TGTGCCAGCAGCTTGACGGGTACTAGCGGGAGTGGGGAGCAGTACTTC. Its protein is CASSLTGTSGSGEQYF. Looking up the rest from reference TRBV5-6 and TRBJ2-7 gives the full variable domain: DAGVTQSPTHLIKTRGQQVTLRCSPKSGHDTVSWYQQALGQGPQFIFQYYEEEERQRGNFPDRFSGHQFPNYSSELNVNALLLGDSALYLCASSLTGTSGSGEQYFGPGTRLTVT.

The chain is built from TRBV27 and TRBJ1-4; 7 positions agree with TRBD1. Trimming cost V 7 bases and J 4 bases; bases outside gene matches: 6. This CDR3 spans 14 amino acids. Germline lookup yields CDR1 MNHEY and CDR2 SMNVEV (reference sequence). The CDR3 DNA is TGTGCCAGCACGGACAGGTTTCTTAATGAAAAACTGTTTTTT. Protein: CASTDRFLNEKLFF.